This T cell receptor beta chain was recovered during a study of control samples from healthy donors and cancer patients. TCRdb's table, derived via immunoSEQ multiplex PCR, lists solely in-frame clones and lacks some. The table lists tens of thousands of clones, approximately 86% of them singletons. Sequencing was performed on blood. This sequence was found in a man aged 45 to 65 in good health.

The CDR3 protein is CASSIAGGAYNEQFF. Written as DNA, the CDR3 is TGTGCCAGTAGTATAGCGGGAGGAGCGTACAATGAGCAGTTCTTC. The chain uses TRBV19 and TRBJ2-1, with TRBD2 matching 7 bases. The CDR3 has 15 amino acids. Trimming cost V 1 base and J 4 bases; bases outside gene matches: 4. CDR1 LNHDA and CDR2 SQIVND come from the germline V gene (reference sequence).